Listed below are T cell receptor beta chains from one sample, sequenced in a study of blood T cell repertoires in COVID-19. Sequenced by immunoSEQ multiplex PCR; TCRdb stores in-frame clones only, minus some. The sample holds 200,000 to 300,000 clones, roughly 85% seen once. Sample: PBMCs or T cells enriched from blood (not recorded which). The receptors originated from a woman aged 40 to 50 who had been exposed to COVID-19. The CDR3 runs from the conserved cysteine through the conserved F or W. A D gene is named only where the DNA matches it firmly. Clone size, where shown, is once, few, many, or a class for clones that have expanded.

d_gene,abundance,j_gene,v_gene,CDR3aa,CDR3nt
-,-,TRBJ1-2,TRBV19,CASSMPSQLIYGYTF,TGTGCCAGTAGTATGCCCTCCCAGTTAATCTATGGCTACACCTTC
TRBD1,-,TRBJ1-5,TRBV12-5,CASGLVIQGTSNQPQHF,TGTGCTAGTGGTTTGGTGATACAGGGGACGAGCAATCAGCCCCAGCATTTT
TRBD1,-,TRBJ1-1,TRBV29-1,CSVGDRGNTEAFF,TGCAGCGTCGGCGACAGGGGCAACACTGAAGCTTTCTTT
-,-,TRBJ2-2,TRBV30,CAWSSGNTGELFF,TGTGCCTGGAGTTCGGGGAACACCGGGGAGCTGTTTTTT
TRBD1,-,TRBJ1-2,TRBV28,CASSLGPAQGALNYGYTF,TGTGCCAGCAGTTTAGGTCCCGCGCAGGGGGCCCTTAACTATGGCTACACCTTC
TRBD1,-,TRBJ1-2,TRBV29-1,CSVGQGRGEGYTF,TGCAGCGTAGGACAGGGTCGAGGGGAAGGCTACACCTTC
-,once,TRBJ1-6,TRBV5-1,CASSLDSGKSPLHF,TGCGCCAGCAGCTTGGATTCAGGGAAATCACCCCTCCACTTT
TRBD1,-,TRBJ1-4,TRBV27,CASSLRGTGLDEKLFF,TGTGCCAGCAGTCTACGGGGGACAGGGCTGGATGAAAAACTGTTTTTT
TRBD2,-,TRBJ2-3,TRBV9,CASSVVAGGNTQYF,TGTGCCAGCAGCGTAGTAGCGGGGGGGAATACGCAGTATTTT
-,-,TRBJ1-4,TRBV10-3,CAIGREGTATNEKLFF,TGTGCCATCGGTCGGGAGGGTACGGCAACTAATGAAAAACTGTTTTTT
-,-,TRBJ1-1,TRBV7-3,CASSSGMNTEAFF,TGTGCCAGCAGCTCCGGGATGAACACTGAAGCTTTCTTT
TRBD1,-,TRBJ1-2,TRBV14,CASSQGGGQVRKKQTNYGYTF,TGTGCCAGCAGCCAAGGCGGGGGACAGGTCCGGAAAAAACAAACTAACTATGGCTACACCTTC
-,many,TRBJ1-4,TRBV6-5,CASSYGTSGEKLFF,TGTGCCAGCAGTTACGGGACATCTGGCGAAAAACTGTTTTTT
-,-,TRBJ1-1,TRBV18,CASSPTGMNTEAFF,TGTGCCAGCTCACCCACGGGGATGAACACTGAAGCTTTCTTT
TRBD1,-,TRBJ1-2,TRBV9,CASSAKQGGDTNYGYTF,TGTGCCAGCAGCGCAAAACAGGGGGGTGACACTAACTATGGCTACACCTTC
TRBD1,once,TRBJ1-1,TRBV7-9,CASSLAQGAATEAFF,TGTGCCAGCAGCTTAGCGCAGGGGGCGGCCACTGAAGCTTTCTTT
TRBD1,-,TRBJ1-4,TRBV28,CASSSDRVSEKLFF,TGTGCCAGCAGTTCAGACAGGGTTAGTGAAAAACTGTTTTTT
-,few,TRBJ1-4,TRBV15,CATSRGQSNEKLFF,TGTGCCACCAGCAGAGGACAGTCTAATGAAAAACTGTTTTTT
TRBD1,-,TRBJ1-6,TRBV11-2,CASSREARGHSPLHF,TGTGCCAGCAGCCGTGAAGCCAGGGGGCATTCACCCCTCCACTTT
-,-,TRBJ1-5,TRBV6-2/TRBV6-3,CASSYRGDSNQPQHF,TGTGCCAGCAGTTACCGGGGGGATAGCAATCAGCCCCAGCATTTT
TRBD1,-,TRBJ2-5,TRBV5-1,CASSFGTAEETQYF,TGCGCCAGCAGCTTTGGGACAGCCGAAGAGACCCAGTACTTC
TRBD1,-,TRBJ2-2,TRBV10-3,CAISGSGGTNTGELFF,TGTGCCATCAGTGGCTCAGGGGGAACGAACACCGGGGAGCTGTTTTTT
-,-,TRBJ2-1,TRBV7-9,CASSSPLPRYNEQFF,TGTGCCAGCAGCTCCCCGCTCCCGCGTTACAATGAGCAGTTCTTC
TRBD1,few,TRBJ1-6,TRBV27,CASSPRDRPNSPLHF,TGTGCCAGCAGTCCCAGGGACAGGCCCAATTCACCCCTCCACTTT
-,-,TRBJ1-2,TRBV6-4,CASSDGGLAGYTF,TGTGCCAGCAGTGACGGAGGACTGGCTGGCTACACCTTC
-,-,TRBJ1-2,TRBV27,CASSRGPSYGYTF,TGTGCCAGCAGTCGAGGGCCCTCCTATGGCTACACCTTC
TRBD2,-,TRBJ2-5,TRBV20-1,CSASVSGVEETQYF,TGCAGTGCTAGTGTTAGCGGGGTTGAAGAGACCCAGTACTTC
-,-,TRBJ2-2,TRBV5-4,CASTPGLRGGNTGELFF,TGTGCCAGCACCCCGGGATTGAGGGGGGGTAACACCGGGGAGCTGTTTTTT
TRBD1,-,TRBJ1-4,TRBV24-1,CATSDPGQGDEKLFF,TGTGCCACCAGTGATCCGGGACAGGGGGACGAAAAACTGTTTTTT
-,-,TRBJ2-7,TRBV28,CASSWSRVYEQYF,TGTGCCAGCAGTTGGAGCCGGGTCTACGAGCAGTACTTC
TRBD1,-,TRBJ1-1,TRBV7-9,CASSTGGTEAFF,TGTGCCAGCAGCACAGGGGGCACTGAAGCTTTCTTT
TRBD2,-,TRBJ2-1,TRBV7-9,CASSLIGGGVYNEQFF,TGTGCCAGCAGCTTAATCGGCGGGGGAGTCTACAATGAGCAGTTCTTC
TRBD1,-,TRBJ1-5,TRBV7-9,CASSSVGGTGGNQPQHF,TGTGCCAGCAGCTCCGTGGGGGGGACAGGCGGCAATCAGCCCCAGCATTTT
-,-,TRBJ1-2,TRBV6-5,CAGYKAVGGHYGYTF,TGTGCCGGCTATAAGGCGGTCGGAGGCCACTATGGCTACACCTTC
-,few,TRBJ1-4,TRBV19,CASRFEGAGNEKLFF,TGTGCCAGTAGATTTGAGGGCGCGGGTAATGAAAAACTGTTTTTT
TRBD2,-,TRBJ2-7,TRBV7-9,CASSSFAGLRYYEQYF,TGTGCCAGCAGCTCCTTCGCGGGACTACGATACTACGAGCAGTACTTC
-,-,TRBJ1-1,TRBV27,CASSYQWGGTEAFF,TGTGCCAGCAGTTACCAATGGGGAGGCACTGAAGCTTTCTTT
-,-,TRBJ1-5,TRBV6-5,CASSYSNGGGQPQHF,TGTGCCAGCAGTTACTCGAATGGGGGCGGTCAGCCCCAGCATTTT
TRBD1,-,TRBJ1-2,TRBV9,CASSRDRDYGYTF,TGTGCCAGCAGCCGGGACAGGGACTATGGCTACACCTTC
-,-,TRBJ1-1,TRBV7-3,CASSPDGQSRRAFF,TGTGCCAGCAGCCCAGACGGACAGTCAAGAAGAGCTTTCTTT
TRBD1,-,TRBJ1-1,TRBV9,CASSPGQGALGDTEAFF,TGTGCCAGCAGCCCCGGGCAGGGGGCTCTTGGGGACACTGAAGCTTTCTTT